The source of this T cell receptor (beta chain) is a study of T cells in Graves' hyperthyroidism and ophthalmopathy (dated by TCRdb to the late 2010s). Broadly, across the study: Peripheral blood was sampled at the time of initial diagnosis, prior to any treatment. TCR Vbeta CDR3 sequencing of 135 peripheral blood samples (roughly 41 ophthalmopathy, 75 hyperthyroidism and approximately 17 progressor patients) is reported in the paper. The roughly 99 discovery patients were divided at random into training and test sets in a 7:3 ratio. Prospective prediction of ophthalmopathy was tested in an independent validation cohort consisting of about 20 hyperthyroidism patients and 15 to 17 patients who later progressed to ophthalmopathy. Following sampling, methimazole starting at 30 mg daily was given to hyperthyroidism patients, and high-dose intravenous methylprednisolone was given to ophthalmopathy patients. To identify TCR V-J signatures that set the groups apart, the researchers used a discovery cohort of 100 patients, made up of around 42 with Graves' ophthalmopathy and some 56 with stable Graves' hyperthyroidism. In six Graves' hyperthyroidism patients, the study also compared T-cell repertoires from thyroid tissue with T-cell repertoires from blood.

Amplification of TCR beta CDR3 regions was carried out from RNA transcripts. For the first round of RT-PCR on the TCR CDR3, the HTBI primer set was used together with the Qiagen OneStep RT-PCR kit. Libraries were constructed in a second round of multiplex PCR, after which size selection and purification were performed. Libraries were sequenced paired-end with 100 bp reads on an Illumina HiSeq2000. In the source study's methods: SOAPnuke was used to process the raw data, throwing out any read that contained adapters or uncalled bases, had a mean Phred below 15, or lacked an exact constant-primer or identifier match. COPE v1.2.5 was used to merge the high-quality paired reads, and each unique nucleotide sequence was defined as a clonotype. MiTCR v1.1 was used to align clonotypes to the IMGT TRBV, TRBD and TRBJ reference segments. Analysis was restricted to V-J combinations with a frequency above 0.0001, which covered roughly 99% of repertoires. The TCS score was defined as the ratio of F50 (clonal expansion) to E x V (chaos), calculated using BLOSUM62-based TCRdist between CDR3 peptides within each V-J. Welch's t-statistics and random forest reduced 514 V-J features to 10 to 15, which were used in a naive Bayes classifier (R e1071). TCRdb cleaned the public reads at Q25 with fastp, built clones with MiXCR and kept in-frame beta chains. Records with the same CDR3 protein are collapsed into one entry carrying the most frequent genes and DNA. TCRdb, not the authors, supplied the V and J calls. This sample lists a few hundred thousand distinct CDR3 sequences; more than 15% were detected once. The ten largest clones add up to around 7.5% of the sample.

What the research found in general, with its limitations: A 13 V-J signature model separated ophthalmopathy from stable hyperthyroidism, with about 88% sensitivity and roughly 82% specificity in cross-validation and 80%/75% in testing. Most expanded thyroid clonotypes (frequency above 0.001) were also detected in blood, a finding suggesting that blood repertoires may reflect thyroid immune responses. No statistical method was used to fix the sample size in advance, and group allocation was not hidden from the investigators. In validation, the model predicted progression to ophthalmopathy a median of about 6 months before onset, with about 64% sensitivity and roughly 77% specificity.

Graves' hyperthyroidism was defined as stable when no progression to ophthalmopathy occurred over 18 months of follow-up. Hyperthyroidism patients were newly diagnosed, had a disease duration of under 2 months, and were aged 18 to 65 years. The study excluded patients with uncontrolled infections, other autoimmune diseases, pregnancy or lactation. Diagnoses were established on the basis of clinical symptoms, serum thyroxine and TRAb, thyroid ultrasound, and orbital computed tomography. PBMCs were isolated from more than 8 ml of fresh peripheral blood by Ficoll-Paque density gradient centrifugation. Trizol reagent was used to extract total RNA, and RNA quality was then checked on an Agilent 2100 Bioanalyzer. Remarks on this clonotype: Its antigen remains undetermined. Base qualities are missing; no much larger clone stands one base away.

Reading from cysteine to phenylalanine, the CDR3 counts 10 amino acids. Just CDR3 DNA is preserved here, 30 bases in frame from base 1. CDR1 and CDR2 were assigned from the germline V gene (reference sequence) as LNHDA and SQIVND. V is clipped by 10 bases and J by 5 bases, and the sequence between their germline boundaries is 7 bases long. The chain was built from TRBV19 and TRBJ2-3, with an unclear D gene assignment. The sequence derives from a woman aged 30 to 39 with Graves' hyperthyroidism. Sequenced material: blood. This receptor has the CDR3 CATWGDTQYF. The DNA sequence follows: TGTGCCACCTGGGGAGATACGCAGTATTTT.